The T cell receptor (beta chain) under discussion was sequenced for a study of T-cell reconstitution after alpha-beta-depleted transplantation in children. Overall study findings and caveats: Recipient T cells and thymic progenitors that survived gave rise to the high TCRbeta diversity observed at day 60 in some patients. Approximately two months post-transplant, alpha-beta T cells reportedly originated from several hundred expanded graft clones. One year after transplant, T-cell counts and diversity came mostly from newly produced T cells.

V gave up 6 bases and J gave up 7 bases; unmatched junction bases: 7. The CDR3 is 13 residues long. The germline CDR1 and CDR2 sequences are DFQATT and SNEGSKA (reference sequence). Details on this clonotype: What it binds is not known.

Construction of the TCRbeta library involved unique molecular identifiers. MiXCR, run by TCRdb on the PCR reads, gives a single entry per CDR3 protein. The top ten hold about 35% of the sample, which has a few hundred thousand distinct CDR3 sequences, over 25% seen once. The starting material was PBMCs, obtained before TCRalphabeta/CD19-depleted stem cell transplant. The V gene is TRBV20-1, the J gene TRBJ2-7, with 12 bases matching TRBD1. The receptor was isolated from a boy less than two years old with Wiskott-Aldrich syndrome, due to receive a stem cell transplant. CDR3 in DNA: TGCAGTGCCGCCGGGACAGGGGGCAAGGAGCAGTACTTC. Translating gives CSAAGTGGKEQYF.